The 32 T cell receptor beta chains presented below share a single source sample, sequenced in a study of untreated major depressive disorder. The repertoire was sequenced with immunoSEQ multiplex PCR; TCRdb's copy has only in-frame clones and lacks some. The table shows 20,000 or so clones, with roughly 86% occurring only once. The sequenced sample was CD4+ T cells from PBMCs. All receptors come from a woman aged 30 to 39 in good health.

The genes are TRBV30 and TRBJ1-4; possibly TRBD1 for D (5 bases). The CDR3 sequence is 14 residues long. The germline V gene has CDR1 GTSNPN and CDR2 SVGIG (reference sequence). V was shortened by 0 bases and J by 11 bases, with 16 bases between the two germline ends. The CDR3 sequence: CAWSVNQGGGKLFF. The CDR3 bases are TGTGCCTGGAGTGTAAACCAGGGCGGTGGGAAACTGTTTTTT.

The rearrangement links TRBV7-2 to TRBJ2-7, with TRBD2 matching 7 bases. Trimming cost V 1 base and J 5 bases; bases outside gene matches: 8. The CDR3 is made up of 15 amino acids. CDR1 and CDR2 (germline): SGHTA, FQGNSA. The CDR3 DNA is TGTGCCAGCAGCTTAGGGGGGAGGGTCGTAGACGAGCAGTACTTC. This gives the protein CASSLGGRVVDEQYF.

V gene TRBV10-3 combines with J gene TRBJ2-7; D is perhaps TRBD1 or TRBD2 (5 bases each). Trimming left V 4 bases short and J 2 bases short, with 12 bases between. CDR3 size: 14 residues. Germline CDR1 is ENHRY and CDR2 is SYGVKD. Here the CDR3 reads CAISARDGTYEQYF. DNA for the CDR3: TGTGCCATCAGTGCCCGGGACGGTACCTACGAGCAGTACTTC.

CDR3 in DNA: TGTGCCAGCAGCCAGGACGGCCTTAGTTCACCCCTCCACTTT. Its translation: CASSQDGLSSPLHF. The chain joins TRBV7-8 to TRBJ1-6; no clear D gene. Germline CDR1 is SGHVS and CDR2 is FQNEAQ. V was clipped by 5 bases and J by 9 bases, with 14 bases between them. The CDR3 is 14 residues long.

This clone was counted between two and nine times. The chain carries TRBV5-6 and TRBJ1-5, with D unresolved. Looked up from germline, CDR1 is SGHDT and CDR2 is YYEEEE. There are 12 residues in the CDR3. Trimming stripped 4 bases from V and 4 bases from J, with 6 bases between. Here the CDR3 reads CASSRRNQPQHF. In DNA, the CDR3 is TGTGCCAGCAGCCGGAGAAATCAGCCCCAGCATTTT. The variable domain in full, with the rest retrieved from reference TRBV5-6 and TRBJ1-5, is DAGVTQSPTHLIKTRGQQVTLRCSPKSGHDTVSWYQQALGQGPQFIFQYYEEEERQRGNFPDRFSGHQFPNYSSELNVNALLLGDSALYLCASSRRNQPQHFGDGTRLSIL.

The rearrangement links TRBV5-6 to TRBJ1-2; no firm D call. The CDR3 extends over 14 amino acids. Looked up from germline, CDR1 is SGHDT and CDR2 is YYEEEE. V was shortened by 4 bases and J by 8 bases, with 18 bases between the two germline ends. The CDR3 DNA follows: TGTGCCAGCAGCCGAACCAGATGGACGGAGGGCTACACCTTC. Translating it yields CASSRTRWTEGYTF.

This rearrangement joins TRBV15 to TRBJ1-1, with D possibly TRBD1 on 5 matching bases. Germline V CDR1 and CDR2: LNHNV, YYDKDF (reference sequence). Trimming removed 0 bases at V and 7 bases at J, with 12 bases between. CDR3 size: 14 residues. As DNA, the CDR3 is TGTGCCACCAGCAGAGACATAGTTCAGGGTGAAGCTTTCTTT. It translates to CATSRDIVQGEAFF.

This clone has just a few counts. The V call is TRBV2, the J call TRBJ1-5; TRBD1 matches at 9 bases. Germline CDR1 is SNHLY and CDR2 is FYNNEI. The CDR3 length is 13 residues. The trim removed 6 bases at V and 6 bases at J, leaving 3 bases unmatched. The CDR3 nucleotides are TGTGCCAGCAGAGACAGGGGGTTTCAGCCCCAGCATTTT. It codes for CASRDRGFQPQHF.

For the CDR3, the DNA is TGCAGTGCTAGAAGGGACTACGAGCAGTACTTC. It specifies CSARRDYEQYF. The chain combines TRBV20-1 with TRBJ2-7; D is ambiguous. Per the germline V gene, CDR1 is DFQATT and CDR2 is SNEGSKA (reference sequence). V gave up 2 bases and J gave up 3 bases, with 5 bases separating them. The CDR3 has 11 amino acids.

V gene TRBV30 combines with J gene TRBJ1-1; D call uncertain. With 1 base removed from V and 0 bases from J, the gap between germline ends came to 3 bases. CDR1 and CDR2 from the germline V gene are GTSNPN and SVGIG (reference sequence). This CDR3 contains 12 residues. The CDR3 here is CAWSGMNTEAFF. CDR3 bases: TGTGCCTGGAGTGGGATGAACACTGAAGCTTTCTTT.

The chain has TRBV5-1 and TRBJ2-5; TRBD2 might be the D (6 bases). CDR3 length equals 14 residues. The germline V gene encodes CDR1 SGHRS and CDR2 YFSETQ. V was pared by 4 bases and J by 0 bases, with 10 bases between. This CDR3 reads CASSAGRYQETQYF. CDR3 DNA sequence: TGCGCCAGCAGCGCGGGACGCTACCAAGAGACCCAGTACTTC.

In its sample, this clone was seen once. The rearrangement links TRBV4-3 to TRBJ1-2, with 9 positions matching TRBD1. The CDR3 totals 14 residues. Germline V lookup: CDR1 LGHNA, CDR2 YSLEER. Trimming removed 3 bases from V and 6 bases from J; junction bases left unmatched: 5. The CDR3 sequence is CASSQGTGIDGYTF. The CDR3 DNA reads as TGCGCCAGCAGCCAGGGGACAGGGATTGATGGCTACACCTTC.

This chain uses TRBV7-9 with TRBJ1-1; D perhaps matches TRBD1 (6 bases). Deletions cut 6 bases from V and 4 bases from J, with 12 bases between. Germline CDR1 and CDR2: SEHNR and FQNEAQ (reference sequence). The CDR3 spans 13 residues. CDR3 amino acids: CASRYDRPTEAFF. The CDR3 bases are TGTGCCAGCAGATATGACAGGCCCACTGAAGCTTTCTTT. Full variable domain (outside the CDR3, taken from reference TRBV7-9 and TRBJ1-1): DTGVSQNPRHKITKRGQNVTFRCDPISEHNRLYWYRQTLGQGPEFLTYFQNEAQLEKSRLLSDRFSAERPKGSFSTLEIQRTEQGDSAMYLCASRYDRPTEAFFGQGTRLTVV.

V is TRBV9 and J is TRBJ2-1; no definite D call. V was clipped by 6 bases and J by 6 bases, with 10 bases between them. CDR3 length: 12 amino acids. From germline, CDR1 is SGDLS and CDR2 YYNGEE. CDR3 in amino acids: CASNSPRNEQFF. The CDR3 DNA reads TGTGCCAGCAACTCCCCCCGCAATGAGCAGTTCTTC.

This clone has a single count. The chain uses TRBV27 and TRBJ1-2; TRBD1 matches 11 bases. The CDR3 runs 17 residues. V was clipped by 1 base and J by 0 bases; unmatched bases: 4. Per germline, CDR1 MNHEY and CDR2 SMNVEV (reference sequence). The CDR3 sequence: CASSLLGTGGSNYGYTF. The CDR3 DNA reads TGTGCCAGCAGTTTATTGGGGACAGGGGGATCTAACTATGGCTACACCTTC.

The chain carries TRBV5-4 and TRBJ2-5; weak D call: TRBD2 (6 bases). Germline lookup yields CDR1 SGHNT and CDR2 YYREEE (reference sequence). Trimming shortened V by 0 bases and J by 2 bases, and 11 bases separated the two germline ends. This CDR3 has 15 amino acids. The CDR3 coding sequence is TGTGCCAGCAGCTTGGCGGAGGGGCGTCAAGAGACCCAGTACTTC. It is translated as CASSLAEGRQETQYF.

V and J are TRBV4-3 and TRBJ2-1; 9 nucleotides agree with TRBD2. This CDR3 is built from 18 residues. With 0 bases clipped from V and 6 bases from J, the junction kept 12 bases outside the gene matches. Germline assignment: CDR1 LGHNA and CDR2 YSLEER. CDR3 sequence (DNA): TGCGCCAGCAGCCAAGATTATAGCGGGGGAACTGTAGTCAATGAGCAGTTCTTC. Translating it yields CASSQDYSGGTVVNEQFF.

The rearrangement links TRBV30 to TRBJ1-6; D not resolved. V gave up 5 bases and J gave up 0 bases, with 8 bases separating them. The CDR3 extends over 14 amino acids. CDR1 is GTSNPN and CDR2 is SVGIG in the germline V gene (reference sequence). CDR3: CAWGQSSYNSPLHF. In DNA, the CDR3 is TGTGCCTGGGGGCAGAGCTCCTATAATTCACCCCTCCACTTT. Drawing the rest from reference TRBV30 and TRBJ1-6, the complete variable domain is SQTIHQWPATLVQPVGSPLSLECTVEGTSNPNLYWYRQAAGRGLQLLFYSVGIGQISSEVPQNLSASRPQDRQFILSSKKLLLSDSGFYLCAWGQSSYNSPLHFGNGTRLTVT.

This chain uses TRBV18 with TRBJ2-2, with a weak D call TRBD1 (5 bases). CDR1 is KGHSH and CDR2 is LQKENI in the germline V gene. This CDR3 region has 16 residues. V was pared by 3 bases and J by 6 bases, with 17 bases between. CDR3 residues: CASSPSPETVAGELFF. The CDR3 DNA reads as TGTGCCAGCTCACCCTCACCTGAGACAGTAGCCGGGGAGCTGTTTTTT.

The chain employs TRBV9 and TRBJ2-3; 8 nucleotides agree with TRBD1. This CDR3 region has 18 residues. Trimming removed 4 bases from V and 0 bases from J; junction bases left unmatched: 13. Per the germline V gene, CDR1 is SGDLS and CDR2 is YYNGEE. Written as DNA, the CDR3 is TGTGCCAGCAGCTTGGGGGACGGGACAGGCACGAGCACAGATACGCAGTATTTT. Residues: CASSLGDGTGTSTDTQYF. The full variable domain, in which reference TRBV9 and TRBJ2-3 provide the parts outside the CDR3, is DSGVTQTPKHLITATGQRVTLRCSPRSGDLSVYWYQQSLDQGLQFLIQYYNGEERAKGNILERFSAQQFPDLHSELNLSSLELGDSALYFCASSLGDGTGTSTDTQYFGPGTRLTVL.

The rearrangement links TRBV6-1 to TRBJ1-5, with D unclear. V gave up 6 bases and J gave up 3 bases, with 9 bases separating them. Germline CDR1 is MNHNS and CDR2 is SASEGT. This CDR3 spans 13 amino acids. CDR3 DNA sequence: TGTGCCAGCAGCCCTATCTCCAATCAGCCCCAGCATTTT. Its translation: CASSPISNQPQHF.

CDR3 sequence reads: CASTVVQGNNYGYTF. The CDR3 bases are TGTGCCAGCACAGTTGTGCAGGGGAATAACTATGGCTACACCTTC. V gene TRBV6-6 combines with J gene TRBJ1-2, with D perhaps TRBD1 (6 bases). Germline-derived CDR1 and CDR2 are MNHNY and SVGAGI (reference sequence). The CDR3 has 15 residues. V lost 7 bases to trimming and J lost 1 base, with 16 bases between them.

The chain links TRBV28 to TRBJ1-4; 7 bases fit TRBD1. This CDR3 region has 14 residues. Germline loops: CDR1 MDHEN, CDR2 SYDVKM. V gave up 4 bases and J gave up 5 bases; unmatched junction bases: 4. The DNA for the CDR3 is TGTGCCAGCAGTTCCCCAGGGGGGAATGAAAAACTGTTTTTT. Encoded protein: CASSSPGGNEKLFF.

The count of this clone is one. This rearrangement joins TRBV27 to TRBJ2-7, with no clear D. The V end lost 4 bases, the J end lost 6 bases, and 7 bases lay between the germline ends. This CDR3 comprises 11 residues. Germline CDR1 and CDR2: MNHEY and SMNVEV (reference sequence). The CDR3 here is CASSSLGEQYF. CDR3 sequence (DNA): TGTGCCAGCAGTTCCTTAGGCGAGCAGTACTTC.

CDR3 sequence reads: CASSGNSLGRGQSYNEQFF. The CDR3, as DNA: TGTGCCAGCAGCGGCAATTCGCTAGGGCGGGGCCAATCCTACAATGAGCAGTTCTTC. This rearrangement joins TRBV9 to TRBJ2-1, with D possibly matching TRBD2 (6 bases). Germline V CDR1 and CDR2: SGDLS, YYNGEE. This CDR3 is 19 amino acids long. Trimming pared 3 bases from V and 1 base from J, leaving 23 bases between.

The CDR3 region is CASSPGVAGGSGSTDTQYF. The CDR3 DNA sequence: TGTGCCAGCAGCCCCGGGGTAGCGGGGGGGTCCGGGAGCACAGATACGCAGTATTTT. The chain carries TRBV7-2 and TRBJ2-3, with TRBD2 identical over 11 bases. J gave up 0 bases and V 5 bases, and 13 bases lay outside the gene matches. The CDR3 consists of 19 residues. Germline assignment: CDR1 SGHTA and CDR2 FQGNSA.

This clone occurred once. The genes are TRBV11-2 and TRBJ2-7, with D hard to call. This CDR3 has 16 residues. CDR1 and CDR2 (germline): SGHAT, FQNNGV. V lost 0 bases and J 0 bases, leaving 12 bases between the germline ends. CDR3 sequence: CASSLDVGLISYEQYF. The CDR3 coding sequence is TGTGCCAGCAGCTTAGATGTCGGCTTAATCTCCTACGAGCAGTACTTC.

On this clone: The junction departs from germline at one end; a sequencing error may be responsible. The CDR3 protein is CASTQAMDGTDTQYF. The CDR3 DNA is TGTGCCAGCACCCAAGCAATGGACGGCACAGATACGCAGTATTTT. This chain uses TRBV4-2 with TRBJ2-3; D gene unclear. Germline loops: CDR1 LGHNA, CDR2 YNFKEQ. The CDR3 spans 15 residues.

The CDR3: CAWRRGLNTEAFF. CDR3 in DNA: TGTGCCTGGAGGAGAGGGTTGAACACTGAAGCTTTCTTT. The chain combines TRBV30 with TRBJ1-1; no reliable D call. CDR1 and CDR2 from the germline V gene are GTSNPN and SVGIG (reference sequence). The ends were cut back, 3 bases at V and 0 bases at J, with 8 bases in the middle. CDR3 length equals 13 residues.

This clone was observed a single time. The chain couples TRBV28 to TRBJ1-2; TRBD1 agrees at 9 bases. CDR1 and CDR2 from the germline V gene are MDHEN and SYDVKM. The trim removed 3 bases at V and 4 bases at J, leaving 12 bases unmatched. This CDR3 contains 17 residues. The CDR3: CASSFPPGQGRGYGYTF. The CDR3 bases are TGTGCCAGCAGTTTCCCACCCGGACAGGGGAGGGGCTATGGCTACACCTTC.

Only one count was recorded for this clone. The rearrangement links TRBV28 to TRBJ2-2; 7 nucleotides agree with TRBD1. Germline CDR1 MDHEN, CDR2 SYDVKM. CDR3 length: 16 residues. V trimming: 3 bases; J trimming: 6 bases; junction bases outside the gene matches: 10. For the CDR3, the DNA is TGTGCCAGCAGTTTTAGACAGGGTGCGTCGCCCGGGGAGCTGTTTTTT. Its protein is CASSFRQGASPGELFF.

This chain uses TRBV30 with TRBJ2-1; 11 bases align to TRBD1. The junction had 7 bases not matched to a gene; V was cut back by 3 bases and J by 0 bases. Germline CDR1 reads GTSNPN; CDR2 reads SVGIG (reference sequence). The CDR3 spans 17 residues. The CDR3 bases are TGTGCCTGGAGCCCTAGAGGGACAGGGGGCTCCTACAATGAGCAGTTCTTC. Translated: CAWSPRGTGGSYNEQFF.